The source of this T cell receptor (beta chain) is a study of blood T cells in healthy people across ages. A second PCR, run for roughly 7 to 12 cycles, used a sample-barcoded 5' primer plus a J-beta primer mix. TCRdb ran MiXCR on the 5' RACE reads and lists one entry per CDR3 protein. The data contain about 1.4 million distinct CDR3 sequences, around 55% of them singletons. CDR1 MNHEY and CDR2 SVGEGT come from the germline V gene. The CDR3 runs 14 residues. V lost 2 bases to trimming and J lost 5 bases, with 10 bases between them. The sequence was collected from a man between 18 and 29 years old in good health. The specimen was blood. V usage is TRBV6-2 or TRBV6-3 and J usage is TRBJ1-5; the D is unclear. The CDR3 loop reads CASSYRTDDQPQHF. CDR3 sequence (DNA): TGTGCCAGCAGTTACAGGACGGACGATCAGCCCCAGCATTTT.